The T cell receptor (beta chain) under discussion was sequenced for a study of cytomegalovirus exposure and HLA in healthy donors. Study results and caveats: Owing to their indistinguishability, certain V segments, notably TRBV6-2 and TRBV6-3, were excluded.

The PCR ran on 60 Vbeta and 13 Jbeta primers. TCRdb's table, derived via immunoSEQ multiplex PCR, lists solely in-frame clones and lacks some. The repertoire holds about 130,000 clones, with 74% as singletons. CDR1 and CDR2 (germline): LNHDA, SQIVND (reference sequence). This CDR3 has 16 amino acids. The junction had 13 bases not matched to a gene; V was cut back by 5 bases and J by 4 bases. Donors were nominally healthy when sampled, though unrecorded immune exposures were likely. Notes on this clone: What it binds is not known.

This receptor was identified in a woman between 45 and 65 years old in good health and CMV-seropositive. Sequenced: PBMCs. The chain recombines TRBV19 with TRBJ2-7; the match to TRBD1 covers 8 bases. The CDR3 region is CASSALRTGTRYEQYF. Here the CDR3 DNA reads TGTGCCAGTAGTGCGCTACGGACAGGGACGAGATACGAGCAGTACTTC. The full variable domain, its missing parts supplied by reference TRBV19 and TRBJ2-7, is DGGITQSPKYLFRKEGQNVTLSCEQNLNHDAMYWYRQDPGQGLRLIYYSQIVNDFQKGDIAEGYSVSREKKESFPLTVTSAQKNPTAFYLCASSALRTGTRYEQYFGPGTRLTVT.